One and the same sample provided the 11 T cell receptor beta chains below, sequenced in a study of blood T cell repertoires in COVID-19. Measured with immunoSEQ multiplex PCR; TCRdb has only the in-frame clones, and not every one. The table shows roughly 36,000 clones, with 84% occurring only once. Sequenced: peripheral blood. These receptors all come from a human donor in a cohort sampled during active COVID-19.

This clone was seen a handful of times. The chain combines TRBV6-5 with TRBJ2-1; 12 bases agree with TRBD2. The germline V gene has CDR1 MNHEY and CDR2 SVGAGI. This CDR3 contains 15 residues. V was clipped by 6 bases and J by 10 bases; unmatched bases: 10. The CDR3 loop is CASSPGTSGRHEQFF. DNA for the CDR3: TGTGCCAGCAGCCCAGGGACTAGCGGGCGGCACGAGCAGTTCTTC.

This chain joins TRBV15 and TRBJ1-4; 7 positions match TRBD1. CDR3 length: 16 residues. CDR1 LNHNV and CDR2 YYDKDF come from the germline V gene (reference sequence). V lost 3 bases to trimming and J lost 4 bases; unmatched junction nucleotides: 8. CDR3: CATSRDRDRLNEKLFF. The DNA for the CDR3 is TGTGCCACCAGCAGGGACCGGGACAGACTTAATGAAAAACTGTTTTTT.

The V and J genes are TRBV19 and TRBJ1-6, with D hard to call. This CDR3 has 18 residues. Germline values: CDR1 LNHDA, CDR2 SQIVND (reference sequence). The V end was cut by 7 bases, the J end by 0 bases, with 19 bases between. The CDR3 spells CASKGWAGQSSYNSPLHF. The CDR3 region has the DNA TGTGCCAGTAAAGGTTGGGCAGGCCAGAGCTCCTATAATTCACCCCTCCACTTT.

In DNA, the CDR3 is TGTGCCAGTAGTATGGGGGACACCTCGGGATGGGGTGAGCAGTTCTTC. Amino acid sequence: CASSMGDTSGWGEQFF. The rearrangement joins TRBV19 to TRBJ2-1, with D possibly being TRBD1 (6 bases). V lost 3 bases and J 9 bases, leaving 21 bases between the germline ends. CDR1 is LNHDA, CDR2 SQIVND, per germline (reference sequence). This CDR3 has 16 amino acids.

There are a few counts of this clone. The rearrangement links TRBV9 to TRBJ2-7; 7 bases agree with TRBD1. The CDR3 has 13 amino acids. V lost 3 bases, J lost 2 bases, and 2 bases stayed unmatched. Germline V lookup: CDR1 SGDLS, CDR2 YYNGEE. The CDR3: CASSAQGAYEQYF. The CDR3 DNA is TGTGCCAGCAGCGCGCAGGGGGCCTACGAGCAGTACTTC.

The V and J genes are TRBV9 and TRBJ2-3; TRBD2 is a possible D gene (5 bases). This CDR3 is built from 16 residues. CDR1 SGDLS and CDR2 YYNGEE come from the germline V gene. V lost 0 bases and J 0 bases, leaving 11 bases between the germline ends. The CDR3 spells CASSVGRDFSTDTQYF. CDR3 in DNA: TGTGCCAGCAGCGTAGGTCGGGATTTTAGCACAGATACGCAGTATTTT.

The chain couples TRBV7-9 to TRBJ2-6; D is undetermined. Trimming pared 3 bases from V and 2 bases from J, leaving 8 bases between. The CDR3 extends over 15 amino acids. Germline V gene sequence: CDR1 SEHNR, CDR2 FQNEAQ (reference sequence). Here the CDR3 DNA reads TGTGCCAGCAGCTTTGACATAGCTGGGGCCAACGTCCTGACTTTC. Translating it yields CASSFDIAGANVLTF.

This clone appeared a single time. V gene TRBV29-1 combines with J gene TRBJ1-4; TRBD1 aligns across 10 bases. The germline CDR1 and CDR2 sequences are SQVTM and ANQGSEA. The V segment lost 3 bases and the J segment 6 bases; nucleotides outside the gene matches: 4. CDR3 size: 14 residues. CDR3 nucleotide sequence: TGCAGCGTTGAGGGGACAGGGGCCGATGAAAAACTGTTTTTT. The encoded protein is CSVEGTGADEKLFF.

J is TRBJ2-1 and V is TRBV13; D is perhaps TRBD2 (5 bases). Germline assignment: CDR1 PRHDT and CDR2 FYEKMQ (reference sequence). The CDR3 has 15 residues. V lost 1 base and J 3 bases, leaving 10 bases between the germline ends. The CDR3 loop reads CASSLEIANYNEQFF. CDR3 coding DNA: TGTGCCAGCAGCTTAGAGATAGCGAACTACAATGAGCAGTTCTTC.

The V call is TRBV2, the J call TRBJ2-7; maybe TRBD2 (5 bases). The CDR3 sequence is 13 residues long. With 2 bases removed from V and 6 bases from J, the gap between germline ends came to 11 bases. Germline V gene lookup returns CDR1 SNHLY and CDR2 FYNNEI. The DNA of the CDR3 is TGTGCCAGCAGTGAAAGTAGCGTGGGCGAGCAGTACTTC. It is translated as CASSESSVGEQYF.

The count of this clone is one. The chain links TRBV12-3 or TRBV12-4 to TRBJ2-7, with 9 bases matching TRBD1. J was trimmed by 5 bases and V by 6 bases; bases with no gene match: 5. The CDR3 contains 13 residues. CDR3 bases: TGTGCCAGCAGCTCCGGGACAGGGAACGAGCAGTACTTC. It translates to CASSSGTGNEQYF.